A selection of T cell receptor beta chains follows, all from one sample in a study of OX40 agonist ivuxolimab in advanced cancers. Generated by immunoSEQ multiplex PCR, the TCRdb table keeps only in-frame clones and is missing some. Of tens of thousands of clones in the sample, approximately 80% were seen once. The sample in question was CD4+ or CD8+ T cells sorted from blood, obtained in a trial of the OX40 agonist ivuxolimab. The receptors were gathered from an adult with an advanced solid tumor such as melanoma, head and neck, liver or kidney cancer. The CDR3 runs from the conserved cysteine through the conserved F or W. The D gene is left open where the match is weak. Size tells how often a clone was seen (once, few, many) or the class of an expanded clone, and some rows leave it out.

>TRBV7-9|TRBJ2-3|NA|once
CASSDRRERNTQYF
TGTGCCAGCAGCGACAGAAGGGAGAGAAATACGCAGTATTTT
>TRBV7-2|TRBJ1-1|NA|NA
CASSFGIGNTEAFF
TGTGCCAGCAGCTTTGGGATCGGGAACACTGAAGCTTTCTTT
>TRBV11-3|TRBJ2-5|TRBD2|NA
CASSTLGGTSGRSGETQYF
TGTGCCAGCAGCACCTTGGGGGGGACTAGCGGGAGGTCGGGAGAGACCCAGTACTTC
>TRBV7-9|TRBJ2-3|TRBD2|NA
CASSFLAGLTDTQYF
TGTGCCAGCAGCTTTTTAGCGGGACTCACAGATACGCAGTATTTT
>TRBV4-1|TRBJ1-1|NA|few
CASSLRRLVSLNTEAFF
TGCGCCAGCAGCCTAAGAAGGTTGGTCTCGCTGAACACTGAAGCTTTCTTT
>TRBV9|TRBJ1-6|TRBD1|NA
CASSQGASGGSPLHF
TGTGCCAGCAGCCAGGGGGCCAGCGGTGGATCACCCCTCCACTTT
>TRBV4-2|TRBJ2-7|TRBD2|NA
CASSQEEGVAGGYSYEQYF
TGTGCCAGCAGCCAAGAGGAAGGGGTAGCGGGAGGGTACTCCTACGAGCAGTACTTC
>TRBV13|TRBJ2-3|TRBD2|NA
CASSLGTSGRDTQYF
TGTGCCAGCAGCTTAGGGACTAGCGGGAGGGATACGCAGTATTTT
>TRBV9|TRBJ2-3|TRBD1|NA
CASSVSGGQDDTQYF
TGTGCCAGCAGCGTGAGCGGCGGACAGGACGATACGCAGTATTTT
>TRBV5-6|TRBJ2-4|TRBD2|NA
CASSLAFSGGLSTKNIQYF
TGTGCCAGCAGCTTGGCGTTTAGCGGGGGCCTATCAACCAAAAACATTCAGTACTTC
>TRBV9|TRBJ2-3|TRBD1|NA
CASSVEGQGGDTQYF
TGTGCCAGCAGCGTAGAAGGACAGGGGGGAGATACGCAGTATTTT
>TRBV7-9|TRBJ2-7|NA|once
CASSLSGFDEQYF
TGTGCCAGCAGCCTTTCAGGGTTCGACGAGCAGTACTTC
>TRBV25-1|TRBJ2-1|TRBD2|NA
CASSGLAGLGSYNEQFF
TGTGCCAGCTCCGGACTAGCGGGACTAGGCTCCTACAATGAGCAGTTCTTC
>TRBV9|TRBJ2-3|TRBD2|NA
CASSVEPWTSGVTDTQYF
TGTGCCAGCAGCGTAGAGCCTTGGACTAGCGGGGTCACAGATACGCAGTATTTT
>TRBV5-1|TRBJ1-5|NA|NA
CASSWGTMGQPQHF
TGCGCCAGCAGCTGGGGGACAATGGGTCAGCCCCAGCATTTT
>TRBV7-2|TRBJ1-5|NA|NA
CASSLQGYQPQHF
TGTGCCAGCAGCTTACAGGGGTACCAGCCCCAGCATTTT
>TRBV6-5|TRBJ2-3|TRBD1|NA
CASSSPGQGPDTQYF
TGTGCCAGCAGTTCACCCGGACAGGGCCCAGATACGCAGTATTTT
>TRBV18|TRBJ1-2|NA|NA
CASSPLDARLYGYTF
TGTGCCAGCTCACCACTTGACGCCAGGCTCTATGGCTACACCTTC
>TRBV2|TRBJ1-6|NA|NA
CASSRVRTSSPLHF
TGTGCCAGCAGTAGGGTCAGGACCTCTTCACCCCTCCACTTT
>TRBV7-2|TRBJ2-7|NA|NA
CASSLGQGLYEQYF
TGTGCCAGCAGCTTAGGACAGGGACTCTACGAGCAGTACTTC
>TRBV11-3|TRBJ2-1|TRBD2|NA
CASSRGRALYNEQFF
TGTGCCAGCAGCCGGGGGAGGGCCCTCTACAATGAGCAGTTCTTC
>TRBV10-3|TRBJ2-3|NA|many
CAIKGAFSTDTQYF
TGTGCCATCAAGGGAGCCTTTAGCACAGATACGCAGTATTTT
>TRBV19|TRBJ2-2|TRBD1|NA
CAGRQGNTGELFF
TGTGCCGGTAGACAGGGGAACACCGGGGAGCTGTTTTTT
>TRBV27|TRBJ1-4|TRBD1|NA
CASKPNRGVSEKLFF
TGTGCCAGCAAACCCAACAGGGGGGTCAGTGAAAAACTGTTTTTT
>TRBV5-1|TRBJ1-3|TRBD1|NA
CASSSTGEAGNTIYF
TGCGCCAGCAGCTCTACAGGGGAGGCTGGAAACACCATATATTTT
>TRBV7-9|TRBJ1-3|NA|NA
CASRGTLGNTIYF
TGTGCCAGCAGGGGGACTTTAGGAAACACCATATATTTT
>TRBV7-3|TRBJ2-1|NA|NA
CASSLVVQSDEQFF
TGTGCCAGCAGCTTGGTAGTTCAAAGCGATGAGCAGTTCTTC
>TRBV5-4|TRBJ2-7|TRBD2|NA
CASSDGTTTYEQYF
TGTGCCAGCAGCGACGGGACTACCACCTACGAGCAGTACTTC
>TRBV2|TRBJ2-5|NA|NA
CASRQGLSQYF
TGTGCCAGCAGACAGGGTCTGTCCCAGTACTTC
>TRBV4-3|TRBJ1-2|TRBD1|NA
CASSQDGGQAIYGYTF
TGCGCCAGCAGCCAAGATGGGGGACAGGCGATTTATGGCTACACCTTC
>TRBV4-3|TRBJ1-1|NA|NA
CASSQDLGRRTEAFF
TGCGCCAGCAGCCAAGATCTTGGGAGAAGAACTGAAGCTTTCTTT
>TRBV11-3|TRBJ2-2|TRBD1|NA
CASSSTGLNTGELFF
TGTGCCAGCAGCTCGACAGGGTTAAACACCGGGGAGCTGTTTTTT
>TRBV7-9|TRBJ1-2|TRBD1|NA
CASSHSRGRGDGYTF
TGTGCCAGCAGCCACAGCAGGGGGCGCGGGGATGGCTACACCTTC
>TRBV5-5|TRBJ2-1|NA|NA
CASSFGYEQFF
TGTGCCAGCAGCTTCGGCTATGAGCAGTTCTTC
>TRBV6-1|TRBJ2-7|NA|NA
CASSDRGTSYEQYF
TGTGCCAGCAGTGACAGGGGAACCTCCTACGAGCAGTACTTC
>TRBV11-3|TRBJ2-7|TRBD2|NA
CASSEPPGLAGGYEQYF
TGTGCCAGCAGCGAGCCTCCGGGACTAGCGGGAGGATACGAGCAGTACTTC
>TRBV6-5|TRBJ2-7|TRBD2|NA
CASTDSGRSSYEQYF
TGTGCCAGCACTGATAGCGGGAGGAGCTCCTACGAGCAGTACTTC
>TRBV7-3|TRBJ2-2|TRBD2|NA
CASSPLAGVYTGELFF
TGTGCCAGCAGCCCCCTGGCGGGAGTATACACCGGGGAGCTGTTTTTT
>TRBV7-9|TRBJ2-5|NA|NA
CASSSPTVVTKETQYF
TGTGCCAGCAGCTCCCCAACCGTGGTTACTAAAGAGACCCAGTACTTC
>TRBV7-2|TRBJ1-1|TRBD1|NA
CASSLAPRDRSEAFF
TGTGCCAGCAGCTTAGCTCCTAGGGACAGGAGTGAAGCTTTCTTT
>TRBV30|TRBJ1-2|NA|once
CAWSVQGFDHGYTF
TGTGCCTGGAGTGTACAAGGGTTTGACCATGGCTACACCTTC